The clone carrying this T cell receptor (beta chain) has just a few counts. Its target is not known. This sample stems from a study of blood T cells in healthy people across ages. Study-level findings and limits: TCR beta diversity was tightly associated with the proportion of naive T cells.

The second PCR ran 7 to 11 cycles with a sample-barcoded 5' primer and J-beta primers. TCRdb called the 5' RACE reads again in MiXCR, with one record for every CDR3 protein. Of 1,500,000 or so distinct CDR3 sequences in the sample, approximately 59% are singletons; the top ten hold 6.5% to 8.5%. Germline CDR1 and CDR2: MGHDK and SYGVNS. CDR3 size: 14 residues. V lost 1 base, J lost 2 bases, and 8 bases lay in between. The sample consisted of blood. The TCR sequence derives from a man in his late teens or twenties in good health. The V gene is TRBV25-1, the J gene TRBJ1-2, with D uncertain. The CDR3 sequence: CASSELTANYGYTF. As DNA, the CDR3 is TGTGCCAGCAGTGAATTGACGGCGAACTATGGCTACACCTTC.